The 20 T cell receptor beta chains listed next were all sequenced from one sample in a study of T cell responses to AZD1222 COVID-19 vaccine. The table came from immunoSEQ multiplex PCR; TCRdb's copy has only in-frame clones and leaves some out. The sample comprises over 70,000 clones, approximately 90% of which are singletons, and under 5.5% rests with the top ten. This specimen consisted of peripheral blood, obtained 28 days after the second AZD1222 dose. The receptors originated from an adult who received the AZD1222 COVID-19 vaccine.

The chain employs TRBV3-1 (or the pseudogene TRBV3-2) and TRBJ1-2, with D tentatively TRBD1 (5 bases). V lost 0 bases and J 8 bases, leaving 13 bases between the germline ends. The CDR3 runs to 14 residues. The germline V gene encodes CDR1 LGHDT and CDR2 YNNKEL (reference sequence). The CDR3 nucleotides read TGTGCCAGCAGCCAAGATCTGGCAGGGTGGGGCTACACCTTC. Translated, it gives CASSQDLAGWGYTF.

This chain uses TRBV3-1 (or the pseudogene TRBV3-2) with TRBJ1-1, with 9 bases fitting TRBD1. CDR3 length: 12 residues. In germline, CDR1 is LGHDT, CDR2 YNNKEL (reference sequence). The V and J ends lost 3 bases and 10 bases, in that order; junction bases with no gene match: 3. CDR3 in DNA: TGTGCCAGCAGCCACTTGGACAGGGGAGCTTTCTTT. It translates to CASSHLDRGAFF.

The DNA of the CDR3 is TGTGCCAGCAGTGACTGTTACAGGGTAATCTACGAGCAGTACGTC. Translating it yields CASSDCYRVIYEQYV. The V and J genes are TRBV6-4 and TRBJ2-7; maybe TRBD1 (6 bases). Per the germline V gene, CDR1 is MRHNA and CDR2 is SNTAGT. The CDR3 totals 15 residues. The V gene lost 1 base and the J gene lost 3 bases, with 13 bases spanning the gap.

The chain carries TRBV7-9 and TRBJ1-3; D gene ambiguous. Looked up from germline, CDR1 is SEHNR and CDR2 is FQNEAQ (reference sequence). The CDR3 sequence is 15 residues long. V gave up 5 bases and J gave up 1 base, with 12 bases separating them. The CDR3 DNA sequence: TGTGCCAGCAGCGACGAACGGTTTTCTGGAAACACCATATATTTT. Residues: CASSDERFSGNTIYF. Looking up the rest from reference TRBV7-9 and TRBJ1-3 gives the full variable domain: DTGVSQNPRHKITKRGQNVTFRCDPISEHNRLYWYRQTLGQGPEFLTYFQNEAQLEKSRLLSDRFSAERPKGSFSTLEIQRTEQGDSAMYLCASSDERFSGNTIYFGEGSWLTVV.

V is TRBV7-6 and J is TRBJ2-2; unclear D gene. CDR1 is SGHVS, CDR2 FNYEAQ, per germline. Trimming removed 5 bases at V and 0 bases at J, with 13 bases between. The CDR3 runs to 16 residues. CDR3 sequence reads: CASSVQRNANTGELFF. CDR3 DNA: TGTGCCAGCAGCGTCCAGAGGAACGCGAACACCGGGGAGCTGTTTTTT. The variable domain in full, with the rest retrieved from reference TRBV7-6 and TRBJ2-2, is GAGVSQSPRYKVTKRGQDVALRCDPISGHVSLYWYRQALGQGPEFLTYFNYEAQQDKSGLPNDRFSAERPEGSISTLTIQRTEQRDSAMYRCASSVQRNANTGELFFGEGSRLTVL.

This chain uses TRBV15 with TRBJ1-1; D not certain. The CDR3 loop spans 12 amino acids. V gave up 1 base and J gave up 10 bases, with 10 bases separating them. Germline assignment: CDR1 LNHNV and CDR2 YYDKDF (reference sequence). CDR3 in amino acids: CATSRVQAGAFF. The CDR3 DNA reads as TGTGCCACCAGCAGAGTCCAGGCCGGAGCTTTCTTT. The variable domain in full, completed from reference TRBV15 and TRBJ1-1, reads DAMVIQNPRYQVTQFGKPVTLSCSQTLNHNVMYWYQQKSSQAPKLLFHYYDKDFNNEADTPDNFQSRRPNTSFCFLDIRSPGLGDTAMYLCATSRVQAGAFFGQGTRLTVV.

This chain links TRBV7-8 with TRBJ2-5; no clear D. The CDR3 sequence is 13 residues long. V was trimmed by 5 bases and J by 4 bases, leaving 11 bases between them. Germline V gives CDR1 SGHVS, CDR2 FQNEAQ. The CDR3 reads CASSRGVAETQYF. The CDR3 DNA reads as TGTGCCAGCAGCCGTGGGGTAGCAGAGACCCAGTACTTC. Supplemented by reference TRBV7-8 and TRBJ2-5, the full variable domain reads GAGVSQSPRYKVAKRGQDVALRCDPISGHVSLFWYQQALGQGPEFLTYFQNEAQLDKSGLPSDRFFAERPEGSVSTLKIQRTQQEDSAVYLCASSRGVAETQYFGPGTRLLVL.

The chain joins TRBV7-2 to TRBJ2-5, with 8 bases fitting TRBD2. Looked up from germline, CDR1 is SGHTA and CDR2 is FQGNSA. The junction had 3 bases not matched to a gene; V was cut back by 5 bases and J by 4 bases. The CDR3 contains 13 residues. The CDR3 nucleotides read TGTGCCAGCAGCCTCGGGACTAGAGAGACCCAGTACTTC. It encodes CASSLGTRETQYF.

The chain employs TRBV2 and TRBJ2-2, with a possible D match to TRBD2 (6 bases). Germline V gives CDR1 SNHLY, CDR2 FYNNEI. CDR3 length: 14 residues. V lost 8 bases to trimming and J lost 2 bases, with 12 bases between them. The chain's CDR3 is CASSPGVNTGELFF. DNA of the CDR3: TGTGCCAGCTCCCCGGGAGTTAACACCGGGGAGCTGTTTTTT.

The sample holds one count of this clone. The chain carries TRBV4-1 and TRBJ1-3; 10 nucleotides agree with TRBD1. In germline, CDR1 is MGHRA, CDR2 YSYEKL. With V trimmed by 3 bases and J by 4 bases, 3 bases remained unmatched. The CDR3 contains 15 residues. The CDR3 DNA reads TGCGCCAGCAGCCAGGGACAGGGGCAAGGAAACACCATATATTTT. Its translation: CASSQGQGQGNTIYF.

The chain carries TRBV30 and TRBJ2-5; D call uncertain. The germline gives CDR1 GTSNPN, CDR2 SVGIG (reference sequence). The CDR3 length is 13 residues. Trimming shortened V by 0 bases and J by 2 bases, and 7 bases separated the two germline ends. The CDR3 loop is CAWSVQVQETQYF. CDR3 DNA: TGTGCCTGGAGTGTGCAGGTTCAAGAGACCCAGTACTTC.

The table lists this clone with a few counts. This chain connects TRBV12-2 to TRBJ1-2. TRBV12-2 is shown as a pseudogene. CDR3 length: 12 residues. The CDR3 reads CASRLEAYGYTF. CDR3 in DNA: TGTGCAAGTCGCTTAGAAGCCTATGGCTACACCTTC.

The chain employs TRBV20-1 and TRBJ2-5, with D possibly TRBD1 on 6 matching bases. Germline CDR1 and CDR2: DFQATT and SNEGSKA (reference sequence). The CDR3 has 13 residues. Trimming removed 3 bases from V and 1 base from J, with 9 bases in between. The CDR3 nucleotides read TGCAGTGCTAGTGCGGACAGCCAAGAGACCCAGTACTTC. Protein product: CSASADSQETQYF.

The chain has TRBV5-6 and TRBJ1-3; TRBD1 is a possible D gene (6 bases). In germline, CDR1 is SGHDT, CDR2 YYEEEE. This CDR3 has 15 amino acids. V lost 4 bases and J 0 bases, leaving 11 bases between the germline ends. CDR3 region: CASSRTDYSGNTIYF. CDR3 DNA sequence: TGTGCCAGCAGCAGGACAGACTACTCTGGAAACACCATATATTTT.

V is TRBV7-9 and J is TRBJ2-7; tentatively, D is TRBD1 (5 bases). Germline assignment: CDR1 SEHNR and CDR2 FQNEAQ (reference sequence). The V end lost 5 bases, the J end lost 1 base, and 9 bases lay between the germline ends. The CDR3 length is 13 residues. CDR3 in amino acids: CASSPRESYEQYF. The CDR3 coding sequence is TGTGCCAGCAGCCCCAGGGAATCCTACGAGCAGTACTTC.

CDR3 nucleotides: TGCGCCAGCAGCTTCGGAGTCTTTTCCGCCCCAGATACGCAGTATTTT. It is translated as CASSFGVFSAPDTQYF. This chain uses TRBV5-1 with TRBJ2-3; D is unresolved. The germline V gene encodes CDR1 SGHRS and CDR2 YFSETQ. The CDR3 consists of 16 residues. Trimming removed 2 bases from V and 4 bases from J, with 17 bases in between.

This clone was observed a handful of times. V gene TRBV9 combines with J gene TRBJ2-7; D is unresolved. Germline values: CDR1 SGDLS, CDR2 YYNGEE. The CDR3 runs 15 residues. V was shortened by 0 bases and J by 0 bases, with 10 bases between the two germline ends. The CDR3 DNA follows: TGTGCCAGCAGCGTAGACGGCTACTCCTCCTACGAGCAGTACTTC. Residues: CASSVDGYSSYEQYF. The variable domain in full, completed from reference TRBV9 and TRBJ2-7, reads DSGVTQTPKHLITATGQRVTLRCSPRSGDLSVYWYQQSLDQGLQFLIQYYNGEERAKGNILERFSAQQFPDLHSELNLSSLELGDSALYFCASSVDGYSSYEQYFGPGTRLTVT.

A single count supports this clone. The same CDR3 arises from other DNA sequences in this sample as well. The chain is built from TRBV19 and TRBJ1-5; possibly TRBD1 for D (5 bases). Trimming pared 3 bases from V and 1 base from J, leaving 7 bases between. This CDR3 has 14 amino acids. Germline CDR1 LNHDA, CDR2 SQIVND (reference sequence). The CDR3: CASSIRDSNQPQHF. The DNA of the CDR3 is TGTGCCAGTAGTATCCGGGACAGCAATCAGCCCCAGCATTTT.

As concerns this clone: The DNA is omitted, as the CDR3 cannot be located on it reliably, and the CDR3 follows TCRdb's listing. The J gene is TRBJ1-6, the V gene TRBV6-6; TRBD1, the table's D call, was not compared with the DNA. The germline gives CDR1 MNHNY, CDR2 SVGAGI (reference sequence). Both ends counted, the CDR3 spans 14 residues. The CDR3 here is CASSSGQGHSPLHF.

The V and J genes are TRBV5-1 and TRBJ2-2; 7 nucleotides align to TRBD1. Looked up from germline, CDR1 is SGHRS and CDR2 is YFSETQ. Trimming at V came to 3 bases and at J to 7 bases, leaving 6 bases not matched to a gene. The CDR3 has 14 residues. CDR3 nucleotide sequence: TGCGCCAGCAGCTCCGACAGGGTGTACGGGGAGCTGTTTTTT. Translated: CASSSDRVYGELFF. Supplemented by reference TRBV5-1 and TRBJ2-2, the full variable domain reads KAGVTQTPRYLIKTRGQQVTLSCSPISGHRSVSWYQQTPGQGLQFLFEYFSETQRNKGNFPGRFSGRQFSNSRSEMNVSTLELGDSALYLCASSSDRVYGELFFGEGSRLTVL.